A selection of T cell receptor beta chains follows, all from one sample in a study of blood T cell repertoires in COVID-19. Repertoires were generated with immunoSEQ multiplex PCR, while TCRdb's copy carries only in-frame clones and drops some. The sample lists a few hundred thousand clones; around 86% were seen once. The sample consisted of peripheral blood. These receptors all come from a man aged 55 to 69 with acute or convalescent COVID-19. The CDR3 runs from the conserved cysteine through the conserved F or W. The D gene is left open where the match is weak. Some rows mark clone size as missing; the rest say once, few, many or name a class of expanded clone.

d_call | j_call | v_call | clone_size | cdr3_aa | cdr3_nt
TRBD2 | TRBJ2-7 | TRBV7-3 | NA | CASSYGLAGAGEQYF | TGTGCCAGCAGCTACGGACTAGCGGGGGCGGGCGAGCAGTACTTC
TRBD1 | TRBJ1-1 | TRBV7-3 | NA | CASSTGQGESTEAFF | TGTGCCAGCAGCACGGGACAGGGGGAGAGCACTGAAGCTTTCTTT
TRBD2 | TRBJ2-5 | TRBV28 | NA | CASSRRVERGPYF | TGTGCCAGCAGCCGCCGAGTGGAGCGGGGACCGTACTTC
TRBD1 | TRBJ2-5 | TRBV13 | NA | CASSPTGDRGLGAQYF | TGTGCCAGCAGCCCGACCGGGGACAGGGGGCTCGGGGCCCAGTACTTC
NA | TRBJ1-6 | TRBV19 | NA | CASSIGGGYSPLHF | TGTGCCAGTAGTATCGGGGGTGGGTATTCACCCCTCCACTTT
TRBD2 | TRBJ2-1 | TRBV5-8 | NA | CASSPMGLAGGDSYNEQFF | TGTGCCAGCAGTCCCATGGGACTAGCGGGGGGGGACTCCTACAATGAGCAGTTCTTC
NA | TRBJ2-7 | TRBV19 | NA | CASSIAGLSTYEQYF | TGTGCCAGTAGTATAGCCGGGTTAAGCACCTACGAGCAGTACTTC
NA | TRBJ1-2 | TRBV5-1 | NA | CASRKGVEGYTF | TGCGCGTCACGGAAGGGGGTAGAAGGCTACACCTTC
TRBD1 | TRBJ1-1 | TRBV7-2 | NA | CASSTRQGNTEAFF | TGTGCCAGCAGCACGCGACAGGGGAACACTGAAGCTTTCTTT
NA | TRBJ1-3 | TRBV6-1 | NA | CASSEVSPSGNTIYF | TGTGCCAGCAGTGAAGTGTCTCCTTCGGGAAACACCATATATTTT
TRBD2 | TRBJ2-7 | TRBV19 | NA | CASRPPGGRSYEQYF | TGTGCCAGTAGACCCCCGGGGGGGAGATCCTACGAGCAGTACTTC
TRBD1 | TRBJ2-2 | TRBV9 | few | CASSATTLPGQGASGELFF | TGTGCCAGCAGCGCAACGACTCTGCCGGGACAGGGGGCGTCCGGGGAGCTGTTTTTT
TRBD1 | TRBJ2-7 | TRBV9 | few | CASTTSGGTGQGPYEQYF | TGTGCCAGCACCACCTCGGGCGGTACGGGACAGGGCCCCTACGAGCAGTACTTC
TRBD2 | TRBJ2-2 | TRBV6-4 | NA | CASSPHRTSGAGGGELFF | TGTGCCAGCAGTCCGCACCGGACTAGCGGGGCCGGAGGCGGGGAGCTGTTTTTT
TRBD1 | TRBJ2-3 | TRBV7-3 | NA | CASSLSGGQGKGAPRGAQYF | TGTGCCAGCAGCTTAAGTGGGGGACAGGGGAAAGGCGCACCGAGAGGGGCGCAGTATTTT
NA | TRBJ2-7 | TRBV6-1 | NA | CASSEVRGSSYEQYF | TGTGCCAGCAGTGAAGTCCGGGGAAGCTCCTACGAGCAGTACTTC
NA | TRBJ2-2 | TRBV7-3 | NA | CASSIKTGLNTGELFF | TGTGCCAGCAGCATCAAAACAGGGTTAAACACCGGGGAGCTGTTTTTT
TRBD1 | TRBJ1-4 | TRBV29-1 | NA | CSVSQGANEKLFF | TGCAGCGTTTCACAGGGGGCTAATGAAAAACTGTTTTTT
TRBD2 | TRBJ2-1 | TRBV7-3 | NA | CASSSDQRGAHNEQFF | TGTGCCAGCAGCTCCGACCAGCGGGGGGCCCACAATGAGCAGTTCTTC
TRBD2 | TRBJ2-7 | TRBV7-9 | NA | CASRGGGASGGHEQYF | TGTGCCAGCCGCGGCGGTGGGGCTAGCGGGGGGCACGAGCAGTACTTC
NA | TRBJ2-7 | TRBV11-2 | NA | CASSNSGAPSYEQYF | TGTGCCAGCAGCAACTCAGGGGCCCCCTCCTACGAGCAGTACTTC
NA | TRBJ1-1 | TRBV6-2/TRBV6-3 | NA | CASSYPFEGPMNTEAFF | TGTGCCAGCAGTTACCCCTTTGAGGGCCCTATGAACACTGAAGCTTTCTTT
TRBD1 | TRBJ2-5 | TRBV7-7 | once | CASSRGDRVQETQYF | TGTGCCAGCAGCAGGGGAGACAGGGTCCAAGAGACCCAGTACTTC
NA | TRBJ2-7 | TRBV5-1 | NA | CASSIPLDRRSSYEQYF | TGCGCCAGCAGCATCCCCCTCGACAGGAGAAGCTCCTACGAGCAGTACTTC